The clone carrying this T cell receptor (beta chain) was recorded only once. This entry belongs to a study of blood T cell repertoires in COVID-19. Study information: Specimens from acute and convalescent COVID-19 originated in the United States, Italy and Spain.

Assay: immunoSEQ multiplex PCR; the TCRdb copy retains only in-frame clones and omits some. The top ten hold less than 1.6% of the sample, which has hundreds of thousands of clones, about 87% seen once. Germline CDR1 reads SGHRS; CDR2 reads YFSETQ. V was clipped by 7 bases and J by 4 bases; unmatched bases: 7. CDR3 length: 13 residues. The specimen sequenced was peripheral blood. The genes are TRBV5-1 and TRBJ1-2; TRBD1 aligns across 7 bases. The receptor was derived from a woman in her thirties or forties who had recovered from COVID-19. The DNA of the CDR3 is TGCGCCAGCGGAGGGCAGGGGGGCTATGGCTACACCTTC. Its translation is CASGGQGGYGYTF.